Shown below are 9 T cell receptor beta chains from a single sample sequenced in a study of Ad26.COV2.S vaccination and SARS-CoV-2 variants. Stated treatment: roughly 18 received Ad26.COV2.S at low or high dose, single or two shots; about five received placebo; per-sample allocation not given. Collection of the samples took place on day 63 after the first injection of vaccine or placebo. Clones were read by immunoSEQ multiplex PCR, and TCRdb kept only the in-frame ones, dropping some. The sample holds 350,000 to 500,000 clones, 90% seen once. Material: peripheral blood, obtained in a trial of Ad26.COV2.S vaccine versus placebo. These receptors all come from a person aged 18 to 65 who received the Ad26.COV2.S COVID-19 vaccine or a placebo.

As DNA, the CDR3 is TGCGCCAGCAGCCAAGACGGGACAGATAAAAACATTCAGTACTTC. As protein: CASSQDGTDKNIQYF. The V call is TRBV4-3, the J call TRBJ2-4; TRBD1 matches 7 bases. Per germline, CDR1 LGHNA and CDR2 YSLEER. The CDR3 loop spans 15 amino acids. V lost 0 bases, J lost 4 bases, and 3 bases stayed unmatched.

The J gene is TRBJ2-2, the V gene TRBV6-1; TRBD1 matches 7 bases. The CDR3 totals 15 residues. V shed 2 bases and J 4 bases; nucleotides not matched to a gene: 4. Germline V lookup: CDR1 MNHNS, CDR2 SASEGT. CDR3 DNA sequence: TGTGCCAGCAGTGAATTCACAGGGGCCACCGGGGAGCTGTTTTTT. Translation: CASSEFTGATGELFF.

This chain connects TRBV6-5 to TRBJ1-4, with D hard to call. From germline, CDR1 is MNHEY and CDR2 SVGAGI. V lost 3 bases to trimming and J lost 0 bases, with 11 bases between them. The CDR3 contains 16 residues. DNA for the CDR3: TGTGCCAGCAGTTATACCGTGGAGGCAACTAATGAAAAACTGTTTTTT. Amino acid sequence: CASSYTVEATNEKLFF.

J is TRBJ1-3 and V is TRBV19; D gene unclear. The germline V and J ends were trimmed by 1 base and 0 bases, with 7 bases remaining between them. Per the germline V gene, CDR1 is LNHDA and CDR2 is SQIVND (reference sequence). The CDR3 totals 15 residues. The CDR3 DNA follows: TGTGCCAGTAGTATAGCTGGAATCTCTGGAAACACCATATATTTT. Protein product: CASSIAGISGNTIYF.

The rearrangement joins TRBV2 to TRBJ1-6; no clear D gene. Germline CDR1 and CDR2: SNHLY and FYNNEI. Trimming removed 7 bases at V and 7 bases at J, with 14 bases between. The CDR3 is 14 amino acids. As DNA, the CDR3 is TGTGCCAGCACCCGCGGGGTCTCGAATTCACCCCTCCACTTT. This encodes CASTRGVSNSPLHF.

The rearrangement uses TRBV27 and TRBJ2-7; 10 bases agree with TRBD1. The CDR3 spans 16 residues. Germline V gene data show CDR1 as MNHEY and CDR2 as SMNVEV (reference sequence). V shed 2 bases and J 6 bases; nucleotides not matched to a gene: 10. The DNA of the CDR3 is TGTGCCAGCAGTTTAAGCCTGACAGGGGGCGCGGGCGAGCAGTACTTC. Protein product: CASSLSLTGGAGEQYF.

The rearrangement links TRBV4-3 to TRBJ2-1; D unclear. The CDR3 length is 16 residues. In germline, CDR1 is LGHNA, CDR2 YSLEER. With 0 bases removed from V and 5 bases from J, the gap between germline ends came to 14 bases. Written as DNA, the CDR3 is TGCGCCAGCAGCCAAGAAGTTGGGGTGCCCAACAATGAGCAGTTCTTC. This translates into CASSQEVGVPNNEQFF.

V usage is TRBV5-4 and J usage is TRBJ2-5; perhaps TRBD2 as D (6 bases). The germline V and J ends were trimmed by 0 bases and 5 bases, with 11 bases remaining between them. CDR3 length: 14 amino acids. CDR1 SGHNT and CDR2 YYREEE come from the germline V gene (reference sequence). In nucleotides, the CDR3 is TGTGCCAGCAGCTTGGCGGGAGCGGTCGAGACCCAGTACTTC. It codes for CASSLAGAVETQYF.

DNA for the CDR3: TGTGCCAGCAAAGGAAGCAATCAGCCCCAGCATTTT. Translation gives CASKGSNQPQHF. V gene TRBV12-3 or TRBV12-4 combines with J gene TRBJ1-5; unclear D gene. The CDR3 covers 12 residues. V was clipped by 7 bases and J by 1 base, with 5 bases between them.